Listed below are T cell receptor beta chains from one sample, sequenced in a study of PD-1 blockade in mismatch repair-deficient tumors. Generated by immunoSEQ multiplex PCR, the TCRdb table keeps only in-frame clones and is missing some. The profile shows around 68,000 clones, approximately 80% of them singletons. Sequencing used peripheral blood, obtained 2 weeks after starting pembrolizumab. The source is an adult with mismatch repair-deficient cancer. The CDR3 runs from the conserved cysteine through the conserved F or W. The D gene is left open where the match is weak. Clone size appears in some rows only: once, few, many, or a class for an expanded clone.

v_gene	j_gene	d_gene	abundance	CDR3nt	CDR3aa
TRBV7-9	TRBJ2-2	TRBD1	NA	TGTGCCAGCAGCTCGGGGACAGGGGCCGGGGAGCTGTTTTTT	CASSSGTGAGELFF
TRBV27	TRBJ2-1	TRBD2	NA	TGTGCCAGCAGCCCTCTAGCGGGAGGGCCCCACAATGAGCAGTTCTTC	CASSPLAGGPHNEQFF
TRBV19	TRBJ2-6	NA	NA	TGTGCCAGTAAACCGGGACGATTTAACTCTGGGGCCAACGTCCTGACTTTC	CASKPGRFNSGANVLTF
TRBV6-1	TRBJ1-2	NA	NA	TGTGCCAGCAGTGAAGCGCCAGCTAACTATGGCTACACCTTC	CASSEAPANYGYTF
TRBV4-3	TRBJ2-1	TRBD1	NA	TGCGCCAGCAGCCAAGGAGTGACAGGGGGCGGCAATGAGCAGTTCTTC	CASSQGVTGGGNEQFF
TRBV5-4	TRBJ2-1	NA	NA	TGTGCCAGCAGCTTGCTACGAGAGACCTACAATGAGCAGTTCTTC	CASSLLRETYNEQFF
TRBV6-5	TRBJ1-2	NA	few	TGTGCCAGCAGGCTTGACGGAGGCGTCTTTGGAGGCTACACCTTC	CASRLDGGVFGGYTF
TRBV7-7	TRBJ2-5	TRBD1	NA	TGTGCTAGCAGCTCCGGGACAGGGTGGGAGGAGACCCAGTACTTC	CASSSGTGWEETQYF
TRBV15	TRBJ1-1	NA	NA	TGTGCCACCAGCAGAGATTTTTCGGGGGCATTAGACACTGAAGCTTTCTTT	CATSRDFSGALDTEAFF
TRBV5-4	TRBJ2-7	TRBD2	NA	TGTGCCAGCAGCTTTGGCGGGAGCCCTTCCTACGAGCAGTACTTC	CASSFGGSPSYEQYF
TRBV19	TRBJ2-5	TRBD2	NA	TGTGCCAGTAGTATAGATCGGGGACTAGCGGGAGGTATTATCCAAGAGACCCAGTACTTC	CASSIDRGLAGGIIQETQYF
TRBV7-9	TRBJ2-7	NA	NA	TGTGCCAGCAGCTTAGGTGTCGGACCCTACGAGCAGTACTTC	CASSLGVGPYEQYF
TRBV7-9	TRBJ1-4	TRBD1	NA	TGTGCCAGCAGCGACGGACAGGCTCCTAATGAAAAACTGTTTTTT	CASSDGQAPNEKLFF
TRBV7-9	TRBJ2-1	TRBD2	NA	TGTGCCAGCAGCCCACCCCCAGCGGGACCAACCTACAATGAGCAGTTCTTC	CASSPPPAGPTYNEQFF
TRBV27	TRBJ1-5	NA	few	TGTGCCAGCAGGCACGCAGGGGTGGGTCAGCCCCAGCATTTT	CASRHAGVGQPQHF
TRBV5-1	TRBJ2-1	TRBD2	few	TGCGCCAGCAGTTGGACTAGAGATAACAATGAGCAGTTCTTC	CASSWTRDNNEQFF
TRBV19	TRBJ1-1	NA	NA	TGTGCCAGTGGGGAACAGGGAGAAAGGGGTGACACTGAAGCTTTCTTT	CASGEQGERGDTEAFF
TRBV5-4	TRBJ1-2	TRBD1	NA	TGTGCCAGCAGCTTGACCGACAGGGACTATGGCTACACCTTC	CASSLTDRDYGYTF
TRBV11-2	TRBJ2-7	NA	NA	TGTGCCAGCAGCTTCGGGGTACAGTTCTACGAGCAGTACTTC	CASSFGVQFYEQYF
TRBV27	TRBJ2-7	NA	NA	TGTGCCAGTCTCCTCCGAGGAGGGCCGGGCGAGCAGTACTTC	CASLLRGGPGEQYF
TRBV30	TRBJ1-1	NA	NA	TGTGCCTGGACTCTCGACAGAATGAACACTGAAGCTTTCTTT	CAWTLDRMNTEAFF
TRBV19	TRBJ2-7	TRBD1	NA	TGTGCCAGTAGTATATATGGGACAGGGAGCGAGCAGTACTTC	CASSIYGTGSEQYF
TRBV11-2	TRBJ2-1	NA	once	TGTGCCAGCAGCTTAGTCGGACTTTACAATGAGCAGTTCTTC	CASSLVGLYNEQFF
TRBV7-3	TRBJ1-1	NA	NA	TGTGCCAGCAGCTTACAGATGTTTAGAGAGATGAACACTGAAGCTTTCTTT	CASSLQMFREMNTEAFF
TRBV4-2	TRBJ2-1	TRBD1	NA	TGTGCCAGCAGCCAAGATCATGAGGGACAGTGGTACAATGAGCAGTTCTTC	CASSQDHEGQWYNEQFF
TRBV5-6	TRBJ2-7	NA	few	TGTGCCAGCAGCTCCGGCGGGGATTTGAGCTCCTACGAGCAGTACTTC	CASSSGGDLSSYEQYF
TRBV2	TRBJ1-5	NA	NA	TGTGCCAGCAAGAGCCGGGGCTCCGAGGGCAATCAGCCCCAGCATTTT	CASKSRGSEGNQPQHF
TRBV2	TRBJ2-1	TRBD2	NA	TGTGCCAGCCTGGCGGGAGTGCTAAATGAGCAGTTCTTC	CASLAGVLNEQFF
TRBV9	TRBJ2-5	TRBD1	NA	TGTGCCAGCAGCCCGCGGACAGGCGTGGAGACCCAGTACTTC	CASSPRTGVETQYF
TRBV2	TRBJ2-2	NA	NA	TGTACCAGCAGGCCGGGGACTGCCAACACCGGGGAGCTGTTTTTT	CTSRPGTANTGELFF
TRBV19	TRBJ2-1	NA	NA	TGTGCCAGTAGTATAGACGGGGGCACCTACAATGAGCAGTTCTTC	CASSIDGGTYNEQFF
TRBV30	TRBJ2-7	TRBD2	NA	TGTGCCTGGAGTACCCCCCGGACTAGCGGGAGCCGGACCTACGAGCAGTACTTC	CAWSTPRTSGSRTYEQYF
TRBV7-2	TRBJ2-1	TRBD1	NA	TGTGCCAGCAGCTCCCGGACAGGGGAGGGTGAGCAGTTCTTC	CASSSRTGEGEQFF
TRBV5-4	TRBJ2-3	NA	once	TGTGCCAGCAGCCTAGAGGGGGACACAGATACGCAGTATTTT	CASSLEGDTDTQYF
TRBV19	TRBJ2-7	NA	NA	TGTGCCAGTAGATCCCCCTTCGCGTACGAGCAGTACTTC	CASRSPFAYEQYF
TRBV7-2	TRBJ2-5	NA	NA	TGTGCCAGCAGCTATGGCGACGCATGGGGGGAGACCCAGTACTTC	CASSYGDAWGETQYF
TRBV29-1	TRBJ2-1	NA	NA	TGCAGCGTTGCTTCCGGAGACCTTTACAATGAGCAGTTCTTC	CSVASGDLYNEQFF
TRBV11-2	TRBJ2-1	TRBD2	NA	TGTGCCAGCAGCTTAGCGCGGGAGGTGTACAATGAGCAGTTCTTC	CASSLAREVYNEQFF
TRBV18	TRBJ1-1	NA	few	TGTGCCAGCTCACCAGGGCCCTTCAACACTGAAGCTTTCTTT	CASSPGPFNTEAFF
TRBV28	TRBJ1-5	TRBD1	NA	TGTGCCAGCAGTGGTACAGGGGTAGGACAGCCCCAGCATTTT	CASSGTGVGQPQHF
TRBV6-6	TRBJ2-3	TRBD2	NA	TGTGCCAGCAGGCATAGCGGGAGTTCAGATACGCAGTATTTT	CASRHSGSSDTQYF
TRBV5-1	TRBJ1-2	NA	NA	TGCGCCAGCAGCCCGGGGGATCGCGTGGTCTATGGCTACACCTTC	CASSPGDRVVYGYTF
TRBV19	TRBJ2-5	TRBD2	NA	TGTGCCAGTAGTATTACTAGCGGGAGGGTCCCAGCAGGAGAGACCCAGTACTTC	CASSITSGRVPAGETQYF
TRBV19	TRBJ1-4	NA	NA	TGTGCCAGTAGTGCTGCAACTAATGAAAAACTGTTTTTT	CASSAATNEKLFF
TRBV7-7	TRBJ2-3	TRBD2	NA	TGTGCTAGCAGCTTAATCGGGGGGACAGATACGCAGTATTTT	CASSLIGGTDTQYF
TRBV6-1	TRBJ2-4	TRBD1	NA	TGTGCCAGCACGAAACAGGGGGACAAAAACATTCAGTACTTC	CASTKQGDKNIQYF
TRBV9	TRBJ2-3	NA	few	TGTGCCAGCAGCGTATCATCGGGGAACACAGATACGCAGTATTTT	CASSVSSGNTDTQYF
TRBV5-1	TRBJ2-3	NA	NA	TGCGCCAGCAGCGCAGCCTATAGCACAGATACGCAGTATTTT	CASSAAYSTDTQYF
TRBV18	TRBJ2-5	TRBD2	NA	TGTGCCAGCTCACCGGGACTAGCCCCCGAGACCCAGTACTTC	CASSPGLAPETQYF
TRBV5-6	TRBJ2-7	TRBD1	few	TGTGCCAGCAGCTCACAGGGGACCTACGAGCAGTACTTC	CASSSQGTYEQYF
TRBV10-3	TRBJ2-7	TRBD2	NA	TGTGCCGCCCGCCTGGGTAGCGGGAGCCACGAGCAGTACTTC	CAARLGSGSHEQYF